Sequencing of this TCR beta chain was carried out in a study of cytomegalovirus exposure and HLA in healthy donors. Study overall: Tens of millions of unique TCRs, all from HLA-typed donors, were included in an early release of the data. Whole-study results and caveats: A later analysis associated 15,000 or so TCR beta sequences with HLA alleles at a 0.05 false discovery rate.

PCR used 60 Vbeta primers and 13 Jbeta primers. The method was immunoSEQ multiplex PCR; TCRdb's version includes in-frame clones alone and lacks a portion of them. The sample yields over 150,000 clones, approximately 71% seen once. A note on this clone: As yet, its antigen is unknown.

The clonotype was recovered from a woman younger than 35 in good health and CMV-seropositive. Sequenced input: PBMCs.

For the CDR3, the DNA is TGCGCCAGCAGCTTGGGACTAGCGGGAGCAGAGACCCAGTACTTC. This sequence encodes CASSLGLAGAETQYF. J is TRBJ2-5 and V is TRBV5-1; 12 bases are shared with TRBD2. The CDR3 runs 15 residues. From germline, CDR1 is SGHRS and CDR2 YFSETQ. V lost 0 bases and J lost 4; bases outside the gene matches: 1.